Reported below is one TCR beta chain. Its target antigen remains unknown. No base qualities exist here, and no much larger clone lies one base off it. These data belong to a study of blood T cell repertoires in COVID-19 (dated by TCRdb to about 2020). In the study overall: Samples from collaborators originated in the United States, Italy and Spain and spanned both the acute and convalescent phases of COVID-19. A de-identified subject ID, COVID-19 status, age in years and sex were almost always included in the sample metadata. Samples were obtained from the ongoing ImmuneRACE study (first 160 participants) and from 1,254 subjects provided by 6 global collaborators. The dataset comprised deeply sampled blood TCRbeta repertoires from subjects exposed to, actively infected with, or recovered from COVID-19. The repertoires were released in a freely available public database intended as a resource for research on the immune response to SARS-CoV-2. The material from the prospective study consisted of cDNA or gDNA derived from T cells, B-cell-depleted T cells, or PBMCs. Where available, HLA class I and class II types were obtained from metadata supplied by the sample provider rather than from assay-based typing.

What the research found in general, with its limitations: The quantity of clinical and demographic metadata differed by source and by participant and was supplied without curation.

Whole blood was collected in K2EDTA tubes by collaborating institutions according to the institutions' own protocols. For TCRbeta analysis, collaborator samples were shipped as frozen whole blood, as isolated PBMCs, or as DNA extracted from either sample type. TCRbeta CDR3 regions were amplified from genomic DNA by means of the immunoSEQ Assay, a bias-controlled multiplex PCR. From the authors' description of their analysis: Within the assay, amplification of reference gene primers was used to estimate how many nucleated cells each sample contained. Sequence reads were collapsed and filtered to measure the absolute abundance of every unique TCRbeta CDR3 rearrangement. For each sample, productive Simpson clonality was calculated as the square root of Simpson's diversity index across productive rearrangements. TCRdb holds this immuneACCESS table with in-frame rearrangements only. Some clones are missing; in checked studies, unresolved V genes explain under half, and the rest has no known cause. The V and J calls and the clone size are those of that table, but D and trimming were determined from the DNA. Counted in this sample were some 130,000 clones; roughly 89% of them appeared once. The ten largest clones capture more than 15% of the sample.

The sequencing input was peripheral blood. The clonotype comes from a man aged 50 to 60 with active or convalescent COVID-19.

The nucleotide sequence reads TGTGCCAGCAGCGACCGAGCGGGGGGCACTGAAGCTTTCTTT. Protein translation: CASSDRAGGTEAFF. The chain is made from TRBV7-2 and TRBJ1-1, with a weak D call of TRBD1 (5 bases match). Sequences SGHTA (CDR1) and FQGNSA (CDR2) are obtained from the germline V gene. Trimming removed 5 bases from V and 4 bases from J, leaving 14 bases between the germline ends. The CDR3 measures 14 amino acids from cysteine to phenylalanine. CDR3 DNA only is kept here, 42 bases in frame from base 1.